The entry below gives a single TCR beta chain sequence along with its context. Its antigen is not identified. Assay used: immunoSEQ multiplex PCR; TCRdb lists only in-frame clones, some missing. The table lists 58,000 or so clones, 83% of them singletons. The entry originates in a study of OX40 agonist ivuxolimab in advanced cancers. General study points: Average numbers of expanded clones were greater in CD8+ T cells than in CD4+. Both blood CD4+ and CD8+ T cells showed clonal growth by week 6 at 0.1 to 3.0 mg/kg.

Cycle 7 day 1, cycle 4 day 1, and baseline were the timepoints at which blood was sampled. The length of the CDR3 is 16 residues. The chain has TRBV12-2 and TRBJ2-3; the table's D call TRBD1 went unverified against the DNA. TRBV12-2 is labeled a pseudogene. The sequence derives from an adult with an advanced solid tumor such as melanoma, head and neck, liver or kidney cancer. This material consisted of CD4+ or CD8+ T cells sorted from blood, taken in a trial of the OX40 agonist ivuxolimab. DNA for the CDR3: TGTGCAAGTCGCTTTAAATCGGACAGACCAAATGGTCCGCAGTATTTT. Amino acid sequence: CASRFKSDRPNGPQYF.